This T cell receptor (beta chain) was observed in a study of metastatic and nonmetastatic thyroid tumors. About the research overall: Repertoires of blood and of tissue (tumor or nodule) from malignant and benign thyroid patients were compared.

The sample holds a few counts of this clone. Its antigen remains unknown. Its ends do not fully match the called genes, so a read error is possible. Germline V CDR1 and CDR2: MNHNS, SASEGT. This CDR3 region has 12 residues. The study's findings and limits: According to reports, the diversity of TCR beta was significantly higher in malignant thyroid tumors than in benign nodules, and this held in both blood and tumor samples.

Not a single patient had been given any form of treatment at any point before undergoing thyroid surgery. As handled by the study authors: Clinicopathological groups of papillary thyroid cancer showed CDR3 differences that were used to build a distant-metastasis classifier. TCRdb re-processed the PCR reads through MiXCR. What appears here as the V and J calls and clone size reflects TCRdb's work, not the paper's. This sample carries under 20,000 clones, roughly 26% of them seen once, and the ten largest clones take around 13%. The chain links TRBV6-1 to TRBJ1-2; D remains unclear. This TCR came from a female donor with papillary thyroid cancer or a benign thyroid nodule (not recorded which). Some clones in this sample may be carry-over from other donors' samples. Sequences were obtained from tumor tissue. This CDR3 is CASREGYYGYTF. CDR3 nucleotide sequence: TGTGCCAGCAGGGAAGGGTACTATGGCTACACCTTC.